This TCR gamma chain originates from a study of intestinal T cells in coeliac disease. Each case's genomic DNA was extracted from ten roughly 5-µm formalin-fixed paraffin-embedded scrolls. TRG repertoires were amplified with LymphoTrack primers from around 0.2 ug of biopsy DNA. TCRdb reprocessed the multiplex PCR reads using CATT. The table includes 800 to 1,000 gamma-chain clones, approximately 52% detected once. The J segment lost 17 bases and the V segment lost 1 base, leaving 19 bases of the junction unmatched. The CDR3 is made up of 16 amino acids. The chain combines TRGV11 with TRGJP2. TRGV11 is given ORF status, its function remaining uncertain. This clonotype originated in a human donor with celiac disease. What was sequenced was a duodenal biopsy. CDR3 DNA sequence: TGTGCCTGCTGGATTAGGCAAAGTAAAGGCTTTTTATCAAAGACGTTT. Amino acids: CACWIRQSKGFLSKTF.